Listed below are T cell receptor beta chains from one sample, sequenced in a study of cytomegalovirus exposure and HLA in healthy donors. Generated by immunoSEQ multiplex PCR, the TCRdb table keeps only in-frame clones and is missing some. Here the sample spans 250,000 to 400,000 clones, around 90% being singletons. Source material: PBMCs. The source of these receptors is a woman in her 30s in good health and CMV-seropositive. Both conserved end residues are part of each CDR3. A D gene is named only where the DNA matches it firmly. Expanded clones are given a class, and other clones once, few, many or no size at all.

j_gene: TRBJ2-2; abundance: NA; d_gene: NA; v_gene: TRBV9; CDR3nt: TGTGCCAGCAGCCCGGATTATCACGGGGAGCTGTTTTTT; CDR3aa: CASSPDYHGELFF
j_gene: TRBJ1-2; abundance: NA; d_gene: NA; v_gene: TRBV27; CDR3nt: TGTGCCAGCAGTTTAAACTATGGCTACACCTTC; CDR3aa: CASSLNYGYTF
j_gene: TRBJ2-7; abundance: NA; d_gene: NA; v_gene: TRBV27; CDR3nt: TGTGCCAGCAGTCCTTCTCGGAGGGCCTCCTACGAGCAGTACTTC; CDR3aa: CASSPSRRASYEQYF
j_gene: TRBJ1-1; abundance: NA; d_gene: NA; v_gene: TRBV29-1; CDR3nt: TGCAGCGTTGAAGATGGGGAGGGGAGAACTGAAGCTTTCTTT; CDR3aa: CSVEDGEGRTEAFF
j_gene: TRBJ1-6; abundance: NA; d_gene: TRBD1; v_gene: TRBV4-1; CDR3nt: TGCGCCAGCAGCCTTCGGGACAGTGATAATTCACCCCTCCACTTT; CDR3aa: CASSLRDSDNSPLHF
j_gene: TRBJ2-3; abundance: NA; d_gene: TRBD2; v_gene: TRBV9; CDR3nt: TGTGCCAGCAGCGTAGGCTTGGGGACTAGCGGGAGCGCCAGCACAGATACGCAGTATTTT; CDR3aa: CASSVGLGTSGSASTDTQYF
j_gene: TRBJ1-2; abundance: NA; d_gene: TRBD1; v_gene: TRBV28; CDR3nt: TGTGCCAGCACCCCCCCCGGGACAGGGTTTGGCTACACCTTC; CDR3aa: CASTPPGTGFGYTF
j_gene: TRBJ1-2; abundance: NA; d_gene: NA; v_gene: TRBV6-5; CDR3nt: TGTGCCAGCAGTTACCTAGAATCGGAGGGCTACACCTTC; CDR3aa: CASSYLESEGYTF
j_gene: TRBJ1-2; abundance: NA; d_gene: NA; v_gene: TRBV28; CDR3nt: TGTGCCAGCAGTTCTTCTAACCCACGTTGGGGACCTAACTATGGCTACACCTTC; CDR3aa: CASSSSNPRWGPNYGYTF
j_gene: TRBJ2-2; abundance: NA; d_gene: NA; v_gene: TRBV7-9; CDR3nt: TGTGCCAGCAGCCTAACAAGCCTGCAACTCCTCACCGGGGAGCTGTTTTTT; CDR3aa: CASSLTSLQLLTGELFF
j_gene: TRBJ1-2; abundance: NA; d_gene: NA; v_gene: TRBV6-1; CDR3nt: TGTGCCAGCAGAGAGGGCCCGATCGGTTATGGCTACACCTTC; CDR3aa: CASREGPIGYGYTF
j_gene: TRBJ2-7; abundance: NA; d_gene: TRBD1; v_gene: TRBV7-6; CDR3nt: TGTGCCAGCAGCCCGAAGACAGGGTTTGGGGACGAGCAGTACTTC; CDR3aa: CASSPKTGFGDEQYF
j_gene: TRBJ1-5; abundance: NA; d_gene: TRBD1; v_gene: TRBV5-1; CDR3nt: TGCGCCAGCAGCTTGGGCCCAGGGGGCGGGAGTCAGCCCCAGCATTTT; CDR3aa: CASSLGPGGGSQPQHF
j_gene: TRBJ2-7; abundance: NA; d_gene: NA; v_gene: TRBV27; CDR3nt: TGTGCCAGCAGCTACAGGGTGTCCTACGAGCAGTACTTC; CDR3aa: CASSYRVSYEQYF
j_gene: TRBJ1-4; abundance: NA; d_gene: NA; v_gene: TRBV30; CDR3nt: TGTGCCTGGAGTTGGAGGGGGGGTGAAAAACTGTTTTTT; CDR3aa: CAWSWRGGEKLFF
j_gene: TRBJ2-3; abundance: once; d_gene: NA; v_gene: TRBV29-1; CDR3nt: TGCAGCGGGGGGCAGTCAGATACGCAGTATTTT; CDR3aa: CSGGQSDTQYF
j_gene: TRBJ2-1; abundance: NA; d_gene: TRBD1; v_gene: TRBV30; CDR3nt: TGTGCCTGGAGTCAAATCGGGACAGGGGTGAATGAGCAGTTCTTC; CDR3aa: CAWSQIGTGVNEQFF